The rows below give T cell receptor beta chains drawn from one sample of a study of cytomegalovirus exposure and HLA in healthy donors. Sequencing was performed with immunoSEQ multiplex PCR; in TCRdb, only in-frame clones are kept and a portion is missing. The sample holds about 94,000 clones, 81% seen once. The material sequenced was PBMCs. These receptor sequences come from a human donor in good health. Both conserved end residues are part of each CDR3. D genes are given only for firm matches. Clone sizes are given selectively: once, few, many, or a class where the clone is expanded.

V: TRBV28
size: -
D: TRBD1
J: TRBJ2-7
DNA: TGTGCCAGCAGTCCCCGGACAGGGTGGTTCGAGCAGTACTTC
CDR3: CASSPRTGWFEQYF

V: TRBV18
size: -
D: -
J: TRBJ1-3
DNA: TGTGCCAGCTCACCACGGCTCAACTCTGGAAACACCATATATTTT
CDR3: CASSPRLNSGNTIYF

V: TRBV5-1
size: -
D: -
J: TRBJ2-5
DNA: TGCGCCAGCAGCCCGGGGGTAGAGACCCAGTACTTC
CDR3: CASSPGVETQYF

V: TRBV6-5
size: -
D: -
J: TRBJ2-7
DNA: TGTGCCAGCAGTTACTCTGCCGCACTCACCGAGCAGTACTTC
CDR3: CASSYSAALTEQYF

V: TRBV5-1
size: -
D: TRBD2
J: TRBJ2-7
DNA: TGCGCCAGCAGCTTGGCCGTAGCGGGAGTAGGCGAGCAGTACTTC
CDR3: CASSLAVAGVGEQYF

V: TRBV28
size: -
D: -
J: TRBJ2-3
DNA: TGTGCCAGCACCGTTTCCCTCGGGTATGAGGGCTACACAGATACGCAGTATTTT
CDR3: CASTVSLGYEGYTDTQYF

V: TRBV7-3
size: -
D: TRBD2
J: TRBJ2-3
DNA: TGTGCCAGCAGCTGGTGGGGGGGGTCCACAGATACGCAGTATTTT
CDR3: CASSWWGGSTDTQYF

V: TRBV27
size: -
D: -
J: TRBJ1-5
DNA: TGTGCCAGCAGTCCAACAGGGTTCAATCAGCCCCAGCATTTT
CDR3: CASSPTGFNQPQHF

V: TRBV27
size: -
D: -
J: TRBJ1-2
DNA: TGTGCCAGCAGTTTAGGGCCAGGTTATGGCTACACCTTC
CDR3: CASSLGPGYGYTF

V: TRBV7-8
size: -
D: -
J: TRBJ2-2
DNA: TGTGCCAGCAGCTTAAGGGGCTGGTCCGGGGAGCTGTTTTTT
CDR3: CASSLRGWSGELFF

V: TRBV7-2
size: -
D: TRBD1
J: TRBJ1-3
DNA: TGTGCCAGCAGGCCGGGACAGGGTGCTGGAAACACCATATATTTT
CDR3: CASRPGQGAGNTIYF

V: TRBV27
size: -
D: TRBD1
J: TRBJ2-7
DNA: TGTGCCAGCAGTCCGCCGACCCGGGACAGGGGTGGGTTC
CDR3: CASSPPTRDRGGF

V: TRBV27
size: -
D: TRBD2
J: TRBJ2-3
DNA: TGTGCCAGCAGTTCAAAGCGGGAGGTAGATACGCAGTATTTT
CDR3: CASSSKREVDTQYF

V: TRBV29-1
size: -
D: TRBD1
J: TRBJ2-5
DNA: TGCAGCGTTGGGCAGGGGGCCAGAGAGACCCAGTACTTC
CDR3: CSVGQGARETQYF

V: TRBV25-1
size: once
D: -
J: TRBJ1-3
DNA: TGTGCCAGCATGTCCGGCGCCCGAATCGGGAACACCATATATTTT
CDR3: CASMSGARIGNTIYF

V: TRBV5-1
size: -
D: -
J: TRBJ1-4
DNA: TGCGCCAGCAGGAGACAGGACACTAATGAAAAACTGTTTTTT
CDR3: CASRRQDTNEKLFF

V: TRBV7-3
size: -
D: -
J: TRBJ1-1
DNA: TGTGCCAGCAGCCCGCTGGCGGGTAGGAACACTGAAGCTTTCTTT
CDR3: CASSPLAGRNTEAFF

V: TRBV18
size: -
D: -
J: TRBJ2-3
DNA: TGTGCCAGCTCACCCCCTTGGAGCGCCAGCACAGATACGCAGTATTTT
CDR3: CASSPPWSASTDTQYF

V: TRBV6-1
size: few
D: -
J: TRBJ1-3
DNA: TGTGCCACTGCCGGGACAACTGGAAACACCATATATTTT
CDR3: CATAGTTGNTIYF

V: TRBV5-4
size: -
D: -
J: TRBJ2-3
DNA: TGTGCCAGCAGCGGTAGCGGTGGTGGCACAGATACGCAGTATTTT
CDR3: CASSGSGGGTDTQYF

V: TRBV7-6
size: -
D: -
J: TRBJ2-5
DNA: TGTGCCAGCCGTGGGGCGGGGAAGACCCAGTACTTC
CDR3: CASRGAGKTQYF

V: TRBV7-2
size: -
D: TRBD1
J: TRBJ1-2
DNA: TGTGCCAGCAGCTTAGCCCAGGGGGCGGGCGGCTACACCTTC
CDR3: CASSLAQGAGGYTF

V: TRBV9
size: -
D: TRBD2
J: TRBJ2-7
DNA: TGTGCCAGCAGCCCCCGACTAGCGGGAGCTTTCTACGAGCAGTACTTC
CDR3: CASSPRLAGAFYEQYF

V: TRBV28
size: -
D: TRBD1
J: TRBJ2-5
DNA: TGTGCCAGCACCCCCTACGGAATCTCGGGACAGGGGCTAGAGACCCAGTACTTC
CDR3: CASTPYGISGQGLETQYF

V: TRBV2
size: -
D: TRBD1
J: TRBJ1-4
DNA: TGTGCCAGCAGTGGACAGGGATATGAAAAACTGTTTTTT
CDR3: CASSGQGYEKLFF

V: TRBV23-1
size: -
D: TRBD2
J: TRBJ2-1
DNA: TGCGCCAGCAGTCAATCTGGGCGGGAGGCGTCCTACAATGAGCAGTTCTTC
CDR3: CASSQSGREASYNEQFF

V: TRBV19
size: -
D: TRBD1
J: TRBJ2-7
DNA: TGTGCCAGTAGTCCCGGGACAGGGATTTCCTACGAGCAGTACTTC
CDR3: CASSPGTGISYEQYF

V: TRBV2
size: -
D: -
J: TRBJ1-3
DNA: TGTGCCAGCAACCCCAGATTCTCTGGAAACACCATATATTTT
CDR3: CASNPRFSGNTIYF

V: TRBV5-1
size: few
D: -
J: TRBJ2-7
DNA: TGCGCCAGCAGCCGGGATGCTCTGACCTACGAGCAGTACTTC
CDR3: CASSRDALTYEQYF

V: TRBV7-9
size: -
D: -
J: TRBJ1-2
DNA: TGTGCCAGCAGCTTAGTAGGAGGGTATCAGACCCGCTATGGCTACACCTTC
CDR3: CASSLVGGYQTRYGYTF

V: TRBV6-6
size: -
D: TRBD1
J: TRBJ2-2
DNA: TGTGCCAGCATTCCCGGGGACAGGGACACCGGGGAGCTGTTTTTT
CDR3: CASIPGDRDTGELFF

V: TRBV25-1
size: -
D: TRBD2
J: TRBJ2-7
DNA: TGTGCCAGCAGTGACTTCACTAGCGGTTCCTACGAGCAGTACTTC
CDR3: CASSDFTSGSYEQYF

V: TRBV29-1
size: few
D: -
J: TRBJ2-7
DNA: TGCAGCGTAGAATCCCCGTGGGCCAGCTACGAGCAGTACTTC
CDR3: CSVESPWASYEQYF

V: TRBV18
size: -
D: -
J: TRBJ2-7
DNA: TGTGCCAGCTCACCCCCCGAGGGGGGGAAGTCCTACGAGCAGTACTTC
CDR3: CASSPPEGGKSYEQYF

V: TRBV28
size: -
D: TRBD2
J: TRBJ2-5
DNA: TGTGCCAGCAGACTCCCGACTAGCGGACAAGAGACCCAGTACTTC
CDR3: CASRLPTSGQETQYF

V: TRBV5-4
size: -
D: TRBD1
J: TRBJ1-2
DNA: TGTGCCAGCAGCCCCCAGGGACAGGGGGCTGGCTACACCTTC
CDR3: CASSPQGQGAGYTF

V: TRBV19
size: -
D: TRBD2
J: TRBJ2-3
DNA: TGTGCCAGTAATACCATAGCGGGGGGGCCAGGGGATACGCAGTATTTT
CDR3: CASNTIAGGPGDTQYF

V: TRBV6-5
size: -
D: TRBD1
J: TRBJ2-7
DNA: TGTGCCAGTCGGACAGGTCTCAGCGAGCAGTACTTC
CDR3: CASRTGLSEQYF

V: TRBV2
size: -
D: -
J: TRBJ2-7
DNA: TGTGCCAGCAGGAGGGGGGGCGAGCAGTACTTC
CDR3: CASRRGGEQYF

V: TRBV11-3
size: once
D: -
J: TRBJ2-2
DNA: TGTGCCAGCAGCCCTAACCCCCTTTGGGGGGAGCTGTTTTTT
CDR3: CASSPNPLWGELFF

V: TRBV6-6
size: few
D: TRBD1
J: TRBJ1-5
DNA: TGTGCCAGCAGTACCTCCGGGACAGACAATCAGCCCCAGCATTTT
CDR3: CASSTSGTDNQPQHF